This paragraph covers one T cell receptor (beta chain) sequence. This record belongs to a study of cytomegalovirus exposure and HLA in healthy donors. This CDR3 region has 12 residues. CDR1 and CDR2 from the germline V gene are SEHNR and FQNEAQ (reference sequence). V was pared by 1 base and J by 7 bases, with 8 bases between. Primers included in the PCR were 60 Vbeta and 13 Jbeta primers. Clones were sequenced by immunoSEQ multiplex PCR, and TCRdb holds only the in-frame ones, with some missing. This sample has about 21,000 clones; around 77% occur once, and the top ten carry 7% to 9%. The sequence came from a man in his sixties in good health and CMV-seronegative. V usage is TRBV7-9 and J usage is TRBJ2-7; D might be TRBD2 (5 bases). Input material: PBMCs. DNA of the CDR3: TGTGCCAGCAGCTTAGGGCCGGGGGAGCAGTACTTC. It specifies CASSLGPGEQYF.